These 24 T cell receptor beta chains share one sample of origin, sequenced in a study of T cell repertoires in cytomegalovirus infection. TCRdb called the reads again in MiXCR, with one record for every CDR3 protein. The profile shows under 250,000 distinct CDR3 sequences, roughly an eighth of them singletons. Source material: PBMCs. These receptors all come from a human donor in good health (CMV status not recorded). Some clones in this sample may be carry-over from other donors' samples.

This clonotype was counted only a few times. V gene TRBV28 combines with J gene TRBJ1-6; tentative D call: TRBD1 (6 bases). This CDR3 region has 15 residues. Germline loops: CDR1 MDHEN, CDR2 SYDVKM. V lost 7 bases and J lost 5, with 15 bases in between. CDR3 sequence: CASKPPRGHNSPLHF. The CDR3, as DNA: TGTGCCAGCAAGCCACCCAGGGGACATAATTCACCCCTCCACTTT.

This clonotype was counted ten times or more. The V and J genes are TRBV7-2 and TRBJ2-3, with D tentatively TRBD1 or TRBD2 (5 bases each). The V gene's germline CDR1 is SGHTA and CDR2 FQGNSA. CDR3 length: 14 residues. V lost 5 bases and J lost 4, with 13 bases in between. The CDR3 DNA follows: TGTGCCAGCAGCCGAGGGGCGGCCCCAGATACGCAGTATTTT. As protein: CASSRGAAPDTQYF.

The chain couples TRBV3-1 to TRBJ2-3, with unresolved D. The CDR3 spans 14 residues. V dropped 0 bases and J dropped 1 base, with 5 bases sitting between them. CDR1 LGHDT and CDR2 YNNKEL come from the germline V gene (reference sequence). The CDR3 region is CASSQDPGTDTQYF. The CDR3 nucleotides read TGTGCCAGCAGCCAAGATCCCGGCACAGATACGCAGTATTTT.

This chain links TRBV10-3 with TRBJ1-5, with 8 bases matching TRBD1. The J segment lost 15 bases and the V segment lost 3 bases, leaving 10 bases of the junction unmatched. Per the germline V gene, CDR1 is ENHRY and CDR2 is SYGVKD. The CDR3 totals 13 residues. Here the CDR3 DNA reads TGTGCCATCAGTGACCCCGACAGGGGAAGTCGGCATTTT. It translates to CAISDPDRGSRHF.

The V and J genes are TRBV5-4 and TRBJ2-7; D gene ambiguous. The length of the CDR3 is 12 residues. Germline CDR1 is SGHNT and CDR2 is YYREEE (reference sequence). V was pared by 0 bases and J by 4 bases, with 5 bases between. The CDR3 sequence is CASSLDLYEQYF. As DNA, the CDR3 is TGTGCCAGCAGCTTGGATCTATACGAGCAGTACTTC.

V gene TRBV19 combines with J gene TRBJ2-7, with a possible D match to TRBD2 (5 bases). The CDR3 is made up of 11 amino acids. V was clipped by 6 bases and J by 7 bases, with 10 bases between them. Germline V gene data show CDR1 as LNHDA and CDR2 as SQIVND (reference sequence). For the CDR3, the DNA is TGTGCCAGTAGGAGGGCTGGTGAGCAGTACTTC. It codes for CASRRAGEQYF. The variable domain in full, with the rest retrieved from reference TRBV19 and TRBJ2-7, is DGGITQSPKYLFRKEGQNVTLSCEQNLNHDAMYWYRQDPGQGLRLIYYSQIVNDFQKGDIAEGYSVSREKKESFPLTVTSAQKNPTAFYLCASRRAGEQYFGPGTRLTVT.

This clonotype has only a few counts. The chain links TRBV28 to TRBJ2-2; D remains ambiguous. Germline V gene lookup returns CDR1 MDHEN and CDR2 SYDVKM. The V and J ends lost 8 bases and 3 bases respectively, with 10 bases between them. The CDR3 is 13 amino acids. The CDR3 coding sequence is TGTGCCAGCCAAATTTCCGACACCGGGGAGCTGTTTTTT. Protein sequence: CASQISDTGELFF. Looking up the rest from reference TRBV28 and TRBJ2-2 gives the full variable domain: DVKVTQSSRYLVKRTGEKVFLECVQDMDHENMFWYRQDPGLGLRLIYFSYDVKMKEKGDIPEGYSVSREKKERFSLILESASTNQTSMYLCASQISDTGELFFGEGSRLTVL.

The genes are TRBV28 and TRBJ1-2; TRBD1 matches at 9 bases. V trimming: 6 bases; J trimming: 6 bases; junction bases outside the gene matches: 8. The CDR3 runs 14 residues. Germline CDR1 is MDHEN and CDR2 is SYDVKM. The CDR3, as DNA: TGTGCCAGCAGACGGACAGGGGCCGTCGATGGCTACACCTTC. Its protein product is CASRRTGAVDGYTF.

This clonotype was detected ten times or more. An end of the junction does not agree with germline; a read error may underlie this. The V call is TRBV7-2, the J call TRBJ1-1, with D perhaps matching TRBD1 (5 bases). CDR1 is SGHTA, CDR2 FQGNSA, per germline. This CDR3 contains 13 residues. The CDR3 DNA sequence: TGTGCCAGCAGCTTATGGACACCAACTGAGGCTTTCTTT. Translating it yields CASSLWTPTEAFF.

This clonotype was counted ten times or more. V and J are TRBV25-1 and TRBJ1-4; D gene ambiguous. V was pared by 7 bases and J by 5 bases, with 11 bases between. CDR3 length: 13 amino acids. Germline-derived CDR1 and CDR2 are MGHDK and SYGVNS. The CDR3: CASTGGVNEKLFF. In nucleotides, the CDR3 is TGTGCCAGCACTGGTGGGGTGAATGAAAAACTGTTTTTT.

This clonotype was counted many times. The rearrangement joins TRBV7-2 to TRBJ2-6, with TRBD2 as a possible D gene (7 bases). CDR1 and CDR2 (germline): SGHTA, FQGNSA. V shed 3 bases and J shed 2 bases, with 11 bases lying between them. The CDR3 has 16 residues. This CDR3 is CASSLGGGAGANVLTF. The DNA of the CDR3 is TGTGCCAGCAGCTTGGGAGGGGGAGCTGGGGCCAACGTCCTGACTTTC.

This clonotype was detected only a few times. The rearrangement joins TRBV29-1 to TRBJ1-6; 8 nucleotides line up with TRBD1. CDR3 length: 14 residues. The trim removed 6 bases at V and 8 bases at J, leaving 9 bases unmatched. Germline loops: CDR1 SQVTM, CDR2 ANQGSEA. The CDR3 coding sequence is TGCAGCGTAGCCGACAGGGGAGGAGATTCACCCCTCCACTTT. This gives the protein CSVADRGGDSPLHF.

The chain employs TRBV29-1 and TRBJ2-1; TRBD2 matches at 8 bases. Looked up from germline, CDR1 is SQVTM and CDR2 is ANQGSEA. Trimming cost V 5 bases and J 0 bases; bases outside gene matches: 6. The CDR3 extends over 15 amino acids. The CDR3 DNA reads as TGCAGCGTTTCTACCGGGACTAGCTCCTACAATGAGCAGTTCTTC. Its protein is CSVSTGTSSYNEQFF.

The chain links TRBV7-9 to TRBJ2-7; weak D call: TRBD2 (6 bases). The CDR3 covers 15 residues. Germline assignment: CDR1 SEHNR and CDR2 FQNEAQ (reference sequence). The germline V and J ends were trimmed by 5 bases and 1 base, with 15 bases remaining between them. In DNA, the CDR3 is TGTGCCAGCAGCCCCTCGGAGGGAAGGTCCTACGAGCAGTACTTC. This translates into CASSPSEGRSYEQYF. Based on the CDR3 plus reference TRBV7-9 and TRBJ2-7, the full variable domain is DTGVSQNPRHKITKRGQNVTFRCDPISEHNRLYWYRQTLGQGPEFLTYFQNEAQLEKSRLLSDRFSAERPKGSFSTLEIQRTEQGDSAMYLCASSPSEGRSYEQYFGPGTRLTVT.

The V gene is TRBV3-1, the J gene TRBJ2-1; 7 bases align to TRBD2. The CDR3 has 14 residues. V trimming: 1 base; J trimming: 10 bases; junction bases outside the gene matches: 7. CDR1 and CDR2 from the germline V gene are LGHDT and YNNKEL (reference sequence). The CDR3 reads CASSQVGGVGEQFF. The DNA of the CDR3 is TGTGCCAGCAGCCAAGTGGGGGGGGTAGGAGAGCAGTTCTTC.

This clonotype was detected many times. CDR3 residues: CAGSRIGTNSYEQYF. As DNA, the CDR3 is TGTGCCGGATCAAGAATTGGGACTAACTCCTACGAGCAGTACTTC. The genes are TRBV2 and TRBJ2-7, with TRBD2 matching 7 bases. This CDR3 has 15 amino acids. Germline V gives CDR1 SNHLY, CDR2 FYNNEI. Losses at the gene ends were 11 bases for V and 0 bases for J; bases not matched to a gene: 13.

This clonotype was seen at least ten times. J is TRBJ1-1 and V is TRBV6-2 or TRBV6-3; D is ambiguous. CDR1 MNHEY and CDR2 SVGEGT come from the germline V gene. CDR3 length: 13 amino acids. V lost 6 bases to trimming and J lost 3 bases, with 11 bases between them. CDR3 residues: CASRATRDTEAFF. CDR3 sequence (DNA): TGTGCCAGCAGGGCTACCCGGGACACTGAAGCTTTCTTT.

The chain carries TRBV29-1 and TRBJ1-2; perhaps TRBD1 as D (6 bases). This CDR3 spans 13 amino acids. Germline V gene lookup returns CDR1 SQVTM and CDR2 ANQGSEA. The V end was cut by 7 bases, the J end by 2 bases, with 14 bases between. The DNA of the CDR3 is TGCAGCGCCTCCCCCGGACAGAACTATGGCTACACCTTC. It yields the protein CSASPGQNYGYTF. Drawing the rest from reference TRBV29-1 and TRBJ1-2, the complete variable domain is SAVISQKPSRDICQRGTSLTIQCQVDSQVTMMFWYRQQPGQSLTLIATANQGSEATYESGFVIDKFPISRPNLTFSTLTVSNMSPEDSSIYLCSASPGQNYGYTFGSGTRLTVV.

V usage is TRBV2 and J usage is TRBJ1-2; 7 bases map to TRBD1. With 7 bases clipped from V and 0 bases from J, the junction kept 5 bases outside the gene matches. CDR1 SNHLY and CDR2 FYNNEI come from the germline V gene. CDR3 length: 14 residues. CDR3 in DNA: TGTGCCAGCATCTCGGACAGGACTAACTATGGCTACACCTTC. It codes for CASISDRTNYGYTF.

In this sample, this clonotype turned up many times. The V gene is TRBV11-2, the J gene TRBJ1-2; D is possibly TRBD1 (6 bases). The CDR3 sequence is 15 residues long. Looked up from germline, CDR1 is SGHAT and CDR2 is FQNNGV. V lost 5 bases and J 0 bases, leaving 13 bases between the germline ends. The CDR3 loop is CASSTYRVPNYGYTF. The CDR3 bases are TGTGCCAGCAGCACCTACAGGGTTCCTAACTATGGCTACACCTTC.

This clonotype was counted at least ten times. The chain's CDR3 is CASTPTSGVHNEQFF. CDR3 bases: TGTGCCAGCACCCCGACTAGCGGAGTCCACAATGAGCAGTTCTTC. This rearrangement joins TRBV12-3 or TRBV12-4 to TRBJ2-1; 9 bases map to TRBD2. V lost 7 bases, J lost 5 bases, and 9 bases stayed unmatched. CDR3 length: 15 residues.

This clonotype occurred many times. The DNA of the CDR3 is TGTGCCAGCAGTAGGGGACCCATGCTGTTCTTT. Residues: CASSRGPMLFF. J is TRBJ1-1 and V is TRBV25-1; weak D call: TRBD1 (5 bases). Trimming shortened V by 5 bases and J by 14 bases, and 15 bases separated the two germline ends. Germline CDR1 is MGHDK and CDR2 is SYGVNS. The CDR3 totals 11 residues. Full variable domain (outside the CDR3, taken from reference TRBV25-1 and TRBJ1-1): EADIYQTPRYLVIGTGKKITLECSQTMGHDKMYWYQQDPGMELHLIHYSYGVNSTEKGDLSSESTVSRIRTEHFPLTLESARPSHTSQYLCASSRGPMLFFGQGTRLTVV.

This clonotype was counted a few times. The rearrangement uses TRBV25-1 and TRBJ2-5, with 8 bases fitting TRBD1. Germline CDR1 MGHDK, CDR2 SYGVNS. V shed 2 bases and J 5 bases; nucleotides not matched to a gene: 7. The CDR3 runs to 15 residues. CDR3 loop: CASSERLTGGETQYF. The CDR3 DNA reads TGTGCCAGCAGTGAAAGGCTAACAGGGGGGGAGACCCAGTACTTC.

Ten or more counts support this clonotype. The chain employs TRBV7-2 and TRBJ1-2; no clear D. The V and J ends lost 5 bases and 5 bases respectively, with 6 bases between them. The CDR3 consists of 11 residues. Germline V lookup: CDR1 SGHTA, CDR2 FQGNSA. CDR3 sequence (DNA): TGTGCCAGCAGCCTCAATTATGGCTACACCTTC. It specifies CASSLNYGYTF.